The sequence of this T cell receptor (beta chain) was determined in a study of shared clonotypes between healthy human individuals. Naive CD8 populations comprised CD45RO-negative cells positively selected for CCR7, excluding terminally differentiated effector memory CD45RA+ cells. Assay used: immunoSEQ multiplex PCR; TCRdb lists only in-frame clones, some missing. This sample carries 550,000 to 650,000 clones, around 96% of them seen once, and the ten largest clones take approximately 0.12%. This CDR3 spans 14 amino acids. Trimming pared 5 bases from V and 2 bases from J, leaving 13 bases between. Looked up from germline, CDR1 is MDHEN and CDR2 is SYDVKM.

The sequence was collected from a woman between 25 and 40 years old in good health. Material for sequencing was naive CD8+ T cells sorted from blood. V and J are TRBV28 and TRBJ2-7; no clear D. CDR3 residues: CASSNAGRTYEQYF. CDR3 bases: TGTGCCAGCAGTAATGCTGGACGGACCTACGAGCAGTACTTC. The entire variable domain, with the rest obtained from reference TRBV28 and TRBJ2-7, is as follows: DVKVTQSSRYLVKRTGEKVFLECVQDMDHENMFWYRQDPGLGLRLIYFSYDVKMKEKGDIPEGYSVSREKKERFSLILESASTNQTSMYLCASSNAGRTYEQYFGPGTRLTVT.